The present T cell receptor (beta chain) was sequenced within a study of graft-versus-host responses after intestinal transplantation. As for the study in general: Among the recipients, all got anti-thymocyte globulin induction and then tacrolimus and steroids for around three years.

A single count supports this clone. Its specificity is not known. The CDR3 length is 16 residues. The V end lost 0 bases, the J end lost 2 bases, and 13 bases lay between the germline ends. CDR1 is SGHRS, CDR2 YFSETQ, per germline. The repertoire was sequenced with immunoSEQ multiplex PCR; TCRdb's copy has only in-frame clones and lacks some. The sample shows nearly 100,000 clones, roughly 90% of them seen only once. Study-level points and caveats: Individuals carrying graft-donor T cell macrochimerism showed high graft-versus-host to host-versus-graft clonal ratios in allografts.

Sequencing was performed on PBMCs, taken roughly 450 days after intestinal transplant. The clonotype originates from a human patient who received an intestinal transplant, so some T cells may come from the graft donor. The chain carries TRBV5-1 and TRBJ2-3, with no clear D. This CDR3 reads CASSLAAGPYTDTQYF. In DNA, the CDR3 is TGCGCCAGCAGCTTGGCGGCAGGTCCTTACACAGATACGCAGTATTTT.